This T cell receptor beta chain was retrieved from a study of blood T cell repertoires in COVID-19. Study in general: The origin of the acute and convalescent COVID-19 samples was the United States, Italy and Spain.

Generated by immunoSEQ multiplex PCR, the TCRdb table keeps only in-frame clones and is missing some. The data hold around 100,000 clones, with over 75% observed a single time. This clone was seen once. CDR3 length: 12 residues. Between the trimmed V and J ends, which lost 2 bases and 8 bases, there was a span of 12 bases. The germline V gene has CDR1 GTSNPN and CDR2 SVGIG (reference sequence). The receptor was isolated from a man aged 25-40 years in a cohort sampled during active COVID-19. Sequenced sample: peripheral blood. The chain joins TRBV30 to TRBJ1-2; D ambiguous. CDR3 coding DNA: TGTGCCTGGAGTATAGGGCGCGGGGGCTACACCTTC. It encodes CAWSIGRGGYTF. Full variable domain (rest looked up from reference TRBV30 and TRBJ1-2): SQTIHQWPATLVQPVGSPLSLECTVEGTSNPNLYWYRQAAGRGLQLLFYSVGIGQISSEVPQNLSASRPQDRQFILSSKKLLLSDSGFYLCAWSIGRGGYTFGSGTRLTVV.